The T cell receptor beta chain described here comes from a study of blood T cell repertoires in COVID-19. Looking at the study overall: Italy, Spain and the United States were the sources of the convalescent and acute COVID-19 samples. PBMCs, B-cell-depleted T cells, or T cells were the source of the cDNA or gDNA that made up the material.

Here immunoSEQ multiplex PCR was the method, and the copy in TCRdb shows in-frame clones only, minus some. The table includes around 210,000 clones, about 88% detected once. The sequence came from a man in his fifties with COVID-19, enrolled during active disease. The specimen sequenced was peripheral blood.

In nucleotides, the CDR3 is TGTGCCATCAGAGGTTCGGGAGCCGGCGGCGAGCAGTACTTC. Translation: CAIRGSGAGGEQYF. The chain combines TRBV10-3 with TRBJ2-7, with TRBD2 as a possible D gene (6 bases). The germline CDR1 and CDR2 sequences are ENHRY and SYGVKD. The CDR3 has 14 amino acids. V was clipped by 6 bases and J by 6 bases, with 18 bases between them.